Reported below is one T cell receptor beta chain. Its antigen remains undetermined. The record has no base qualities; no much larger clone is one base away. At the junction V is shortened by 5 bases and J by 7 bases; bases outside the gene matches: 22. CDR1 and CDR2 are read off the germline V gene as MDHEN and SYDVKM. The CDR3 runs 19 amino acids, cysteine and phenylalanine included. CDR3 DNA only is kept here, 57 bases in frame from base 1. This sample was included in a study of blood T cell repertoires in COVID-19 (dated by TCRdb to 2020 to 2022). Background on the whole study: The collaborator samples originated in the United States, Italy and Spain and spanned the acute and convalescent phases of COVID-19. The material from the prospective study consisted of cDNA or gDNA derived from T cells, B-cell-depleted T cells, or PBMCs. Subjects who had been exposed to COVID-19, were actively infected with it, or had recovered from it provided the deeply sampled blood TCRbeta repertoires that made up the dataset. A freely available public database, intended as a resource for researchers studying the immune response to SARS-CoV-2, is where the repertoires were released. The samples were drawn from the first 160 participants of the ongoing ImmuneRACE study and from 1,254 subjects provided by 6 global collaborators. A de-identified subject ID, COVID-19 status, age in years and sex were almost always included in the sample metadata. Where available, HLA class I and class II types were taken from metadata supplied by the sample provider and were not determined by assay-based typing.

Beyond this particular receptor, the publication reports: The quantity of clinical and demographic metadata differed by source and by participant and was supplied without curation.

TCRbeta CDR3 regions were amplified from genomic DNA using the immunoSEQ Assay, a bias-controlled multiplex PCR. The study's own analysis went as follows. The number of nucleated cells in each sample was estimated by amplification of reference gene primers within the assay. To quantify the absolute abundance of each unique TCRbeta CDR3 rearrangement, sequence reads were collapsed and filtered. For each sample, productive Simpson clonality was calculated by taking the square root of Simpson's diversity index across productive rearrangements. This is the immuneACCESS table as TCRdb keeps it, with only in-frame sequences that have V and J called. A part of the clones is gone; compared with another copy, unresolved V genes explain less than half, and the rest is unexplained. That table supplies the V and J calls and clone size; D and trimming were determined from the DNA. This sample lists hundreds of thousands of clones; roughly 90% were detected once. The leading ten clones occupy around 9% of the sample.

Enrolling through a virtual design, the prospective study's participants ranged in age from about 18 to 100 years and lived across some 23 United States geographic areas. In the prospective study, participants were assigned to cohorts based on the clinical history participants reported in a screening survey and a study questionnaire. ImmuneRACE Cohort 3 recovered participants were defined by two consecutive negative NP/OP PCR tests, healthcare professional clearance, or symptom resolution. Mobile phlebotomists in the prospective study collected whole blood, serum and a nasopharyngeal or oropharyngeal swab from every participant. Participants in the prospective study had the option to provide additional blood draws and questionnaires over a 2-month period. Prospective study blood samples were shipped either frozen or at room temperature before DNA extraction.

The sequenced material came from PBMCs or T cells enriched from blood (not recorded which). This chain is built from TRBV28 and TRBJ2-5, with 10 bases in between that match TRBD1. The clonotype was recovered from a woman aged 30 to 39 who had recovered from COVID-19. Here the CDR3 is given as CASSVSGTGARERVGTQYF. The sequence in DNA is TGTGCCAGCAGTGTATCCGGGACAGGGGCACGAGAAAGGGTCGGGACCCAGTACTTC.